The 5 T cell receptor beta chains below all came from one sample that was sequenced in a study of blood T cell repertoires in COVID-19. Clones were sequenced by immunoSEQ multiplex PCR, and TCRdb holds only the in-frame ones, with some missing. The sample holds tens of thousands of clones, approximately 78% seen once. Sequenced: peripheral blood. The receptors originated from a man in his sixties with COVID-19, enrolled during active disease.

This chain uses TRBV7-9 with TRBJ1-2; a possible D gene is TRBD1 (6 bases). Germline values: CDR1 SEHNR, CDR2 FQNEAQ (reference sequence). V gave up 5 bases and J gave up 4 bases, with 11 bases separating them. This CDR3 is built from 13 residues. CDR3 region: CASSPRGTYGYTF. Here the CDR3 DNA reads TGTGCCAGCAGCCCGAGGGGGACCTATGGCTACACCTTC.

The rearrangement joins TRBV12-3 or TRBV12-4 to TRBJ2-5; 8 bases map to TRBD1. The CDR3 sequence is 13 residues long. J gave up 4 bases and V 6 bases, and 4 bases lay outside the gene matches. The DNA of the CDR3 is TGTGCCAGCAGGTCCAGGGGGCCAGAGACCCAGTACTTC. This codes for CASRSRGPETQYF.

The sample holds one count of this clone. V is TRBV5-1 and J is TRBJ1-2; weak D call: TRBD1 (6 bases). The CDR3 covers 14 residues. The germline CDR1 and CDR2 sequences are SGHRS and YFSETQ. Trimming stripped 0 bases from V and 4 bases from J, with 10 bases between. The CDR3 coding sequence is TGCGCCAGCAGCTTGGAAGGCAGGGGCTATGGCTACACCTTC. Translating it yields CASSLEGRGYGYTF.

V usage is TRBV5-6 and J usage is TRBJ1-5; 10 nucleotides match TRBD1. The CDR3 sequence is 14 residues long. The germline V gene encodes CDR1 SGHDT and CDR2 YYEEEE. V was pared by 4 bases and J by 4 bases, with 2 bases of the junction left unmatched. CDR3 DNA: TGTGCCAGCAGCGGGGACAGGGGTAATCAGCCCCAGCATTTT. Translating gives CASSGDRGNQPQHF.

The chain combines TRBV4-1 with TRBJ2-2, with TRBD2 matching over 7 bases. V gave up 4 bases and J gave up 5 bases; unmatched junction bases: 10. The CDR3 contains 16 residues. CDR1 and CDR2 (germline): MGHRA, YSYEKL. The CDR3 spells CASSLEGGARTGELFF. Written as DNA, the CDR3 is TGCGCCAGCAGCCTAGAGGGAGGGGCGAGGACCGGGGAGCTGTTTTTT.